Below, 14 T cell receptor beta chains from the same sample are listed, as sequenced in a study of shared clonotypes between healthy human individuals. The naive CD8 population came from CD45RO-negative cells selected for CCR7, without terminally differentiated effector memory CD45RA+ cells. The method was immunoSEQ multiplex PCR; TCRdb's version includes in-frame clones alone and lacks a portion of them. The sample includes around 650,000 clones, approximately 96% of them seen just once. Sequencing used naive CD8+ T cells sorted from blood. These receptors were obtained from a woman in her 30s in good health.

The chain is built from TRBV27 and TRBJ2-1, with D hard to call. Germline CDR1 reads MNHEY; CDR2 reads SMNVEV (reference sequence). The CDR3 has 11 amino acids. V lost 2 bases and J lost 8, with 4 bases in between. As DNA, the CDR3 is TGTGCCAGCAGTTTAAGGGATGAGCAGTTCTTC. Translation gives CASSLRDEQFF.

The chain joins TRBV5-4 to TRBJ2-3; 8 bases line up with TRBD2. The V and J ends lost 4 bases and 6 bases, in that order; junction bases with no gene match: 7. Germline V gene sequence: CDR1 SGHNT, CDR2 YYREEE (reference sequence). CDR3 length: 14 residues. The CDR3 region has the DNA TGTGCCAGCAGCCTAGCGGGCTCCCGGGATACGCAGTATTTT. Encoded protein: CASSLAGSRDTQYF.

The chain has TRBV10-3 and TRBJ2-1; no firm D call. The V gene's germline CDR1 is ENHRY and CDR2 SYGVKD. V gave up 6 bases and J gave up 8 bases, with 14 bases separating them. The length of the CDR3 is 13 residues. The CDR3 here is CAIRPDPLDEQFF. In nucleotides, the CDR3 is TGTGCCATCAGGCCCGACCCTCTCGATGAGCAGTTCTTC.

The chain has TRBV6-5 and TRBJ2-7; no definite D call. The CDR3 sequence is 13 residues long. The germline V gene has CDR1 MNHEY and CDR2 SVGAGI. V was cut by 5 bases and J by 3 bases, with 11 bases left in between. The CDR3 here is CASSPHSVYEQYF. For the CDR3, the DNA is TGTGCCAGCAGTCCCCACAGTGTCTACGAGCAGTACTTC.

The chain employs TRBV28 and TRBJ1-1; D is undetermined. The CDR3 covers 13 residues. Per the germline V gene, CDR1 is MDHEN and CDR2 is SYDVKM. The V end was cut by 6 bases, the J end by 0 bases, with 8 bases between. CDR3 sequence: CASRWNLNTEAFF. CDR3 DNA sequence: TGTGCCAGCAGGTGGAATTTGAACACTGAAGCTTTCTTT.

The gene calls are TRBV27 and TRBJ2-7, with D hard to call. The CDR3 covers 12 residues. Germline CDR1 and CDR2: MNHEY and SMNVEV (reference sequence). Deletions cut 6 bases from V and 2 bases from J, with 8 bases between. The CDR3, as DNA: TGTGCCAGCAGGAGCGAGGCCTACGAGCAGTACTTC. Translation gives CASRSEAYEQYF.

This clone was found a few times. This sequence joins TRBV2 and TRBJ1-1; D is undetermined. CDR1 SNHLY and CDR2 FYNNEI come from the germline V gene. The V end was cut by 4 bases, the J end by 1 base, with 10 bases between. CDR3 length equals 14 residues. The CDR3 nucleotides are TGTGCCAGCAGTGCGTATCAGGAGAACACTGAAGCTTTCTTT. It specifies CASSAYQENTEAFF.

In DNA, the CDR3 is TGCGCCAGCAGCCAGAGGGTGATGAATGAGCAGTTCTTC. Its protein is CASSQRVMNEQFF. The chain links TRBV4-1 to TRBJ2-1, with D possibly TRBD2 on 5 matching bases. V was clipped by 3 bases and J by 7 bases, with 10 bases between them. The CDR3 runs to 13 residues. The V gene's germline CDR1 is MGHRA and CDR2 YSYEKL.

On this clone itself: Other DNA sequences in this sample translate to the same CDR3. V and J are TRBV6-4 and TRBJ1-2; tentatively, D is TRBD1 (5 bases). Trimming removed 2 bases from V and 8 bases from J, with 6 bases in between. Germline V lookup: CDR1 MRHNA, CDR2 SNTAGT. The CDR3 loop spans 11 amino acids. This CDR3 reads CASSDGGGYTF. DNA of the CDR3: TGTGCCAGCAGTGACGGGGGGGGCTACACCTTC.

CDR3 in amino acids: CASSLGQSYEQYF. DNA for the CDR3: TGTGCCAGCAGTCTTGGACAGTCCTACGAGCAGTACTTC. This chain links TRBV14 with TRBJ2-5; weak D call: TRBD1 (6 bases). Gene TRBJ2-7 matches the end of the DNA better, so the J call may be wrong. The CDR3 sequence is 13 residues long. In germline, CDR1 is SGHDN, CDR2 FVKESK.

V and J are TRBV19 and TRBJ2-7; a possible D gene is TRBD2 (6 bases). Germline V lookup: CDR1 LNHDA, CDR2 SQIVND (reference sequence). V shed 9 bases and J shed 3 bases, with 9 bases lying between them. The CDR3 runs 11 residues. The CDR3 here is CASGSGYEQYF. CDR3 DNA: TGTGCCAGCGGGAGCGGCTACGAGCAGTACTTC.

The chain carries TRBV9 and TRBJ2-1; tentatively, D is TRBD1 (6 bases). This CDR3 spans 13 amino acids. V was pared by 3 bases and J by 8 bases, with 12 bases between. Germline values: CDR1 SGDLS, CDR2 YYNGEE. This CDR3 is CASSGTNRDEQFF. CDR3 in DNA: TGTGCCAGCAGCGGAACTAACAGGGATGAGCAGTTCTTC.

Notes on this clone: The same CDR3 also results from other DNA sequences found in this sample. This chain uses TRBV20-1 with TRBJ2-7; no definite D call. This CDR3 is built from 11 residues. V dropped 5 bases and J dropped 3 bases, with 8 bases sitting between them. Germline V gene lookup returns CDR1 DFQATT and CDR2 SNEGSKA (reference sequence). CDR3 nucleotide sequence: TGCAGTGCTCTCTTTCTCTACGAGCAGTACTTC. Amino acids: CSALFLYEQYF.

CDR3 in DNA: TGCAGCGCCGGTGGTGGGGTTGGGGATGGGTACGAGCAGTACTTC. This gives the protein CSAGGGVGDGYEQYF. The chain employs TRBV29-1 and TRBJ2-7; D remains ambiguous. The V gene lost 7 bases and the J gene lost 4 bases, with 23 bases spanning the gap. This CDR3 contains 15 residues. Germline-derived CDR1 and CDR2 are SQVTM and ANQGSEA.